Here is one T cell receptor beta chain with its context. The antigen is unknown. These data belong to a study of OX40 agonist ivuxolimab in advanced cancers. About the study: People who had prior anti-PD-1, anti-PD-L1 or anti-CTLA-4 therapy could take part, and roughly 40% had some.

Repertoires were generated with immunoSEQ multiplex PCR, while TCRdb's copy carries only in-frame clones and drops some. The sample contains under 150,000 clones, over 75% of which appear only once. Trimming stripped 4 bases from V and 1 base from J, with 11 bases between. Per the germline V gene, CDR1 is SGHDT and CDR2 is YYEEEE. The length of the CDR3 is 15 residues. General study points: Among T cells, CD8+ cells averaged more expanded clones than CD4+ cells. Also showing low normalized T-cell clonal expansion were some of the nonresponders.

Baseline was the first blood sampling point, followed by cycle 4 day 1 and cycle 7 day 1. This TCR was sampled from an adult with an advanced solid tumor such as melanoma, head and neck, liver or kidney cancer. Material: CD4+ or CD8+ T cells sorted from blood, obtained in a trial of the OX40 agonist ivuxolimab. The chain joins TRBV5-6 to TRBJ1-4; possible D gene TRBD1, 5 bases. The chain's CDR3 is CASSITGGTNEKLFF. The CDR3 coding sequence is TGTGCCAGCAGCATCACAGGTGGAACTAATGAAAAACTGTTTTTT.